A selection of T cell receptor beta chains follows, all from one sample in a study of CD8 T cells in ankylosing spondylitis. TCRdb called the 5' RACE reads again in MiXCR, with one record for every CDR3 protein. The repertoire consists of approximately 220,000 distinct CDR3 sequences, with around a quarter occurring once and the leading ten covering 5% to 7.5%. The sample consisted of blood, either unsorted or a sorted T cell fraction (not recorded which). Receptors were obtained from a male donor with ankylosing spondylitis or in good health (not recorded which). The CDR3 runs from the conserved cysteine through the conserved F or W. Each record gives: CDR3 length, J gene, D gene, V gene, clone size, CDR3 DNA, CDR3 protein. D genes are given only for firm matches. Expanded clones are given a class, and other clones once, few, many or no size at all.

cdr3_length: 13; j_call: TRBJ1-2; d_call: TRBD1; v_call: TRBV6-5; clone_size: .; cdr3_nt: TGTGCCAGCAGTTACATTGACAGGGATGGCTACACCTTC; cdr3_aa: CASSYIDRDGYTF
cdr3_length: 17; j_call: TRBJ2-5; d_call: TRBD1; v_call: TRBV12-3/TRBV12-4; clone_size: many; cdr3_nt: TGTGCCAGCAGTCAAGGGCAGGGGGCTAGAGGGAAGGAGACCCAGTACTTC; cdr3_aa: CASSQGQGARGKETQYF
cdr3_length: 16; j_call: TRBJ2-2; d_call: TRBD2; v_call: TRBV20-1; clone_size: .; cdr3_nt: TGCAGTGCTAGAGCTCTCTTTGGGAGGGATACCGGGGAGCTGTTTTTT; cdr3_aa: CSARALFGRDTGELFF
cdr3_length: 17; j_call: TRBJ2-2; d_call: TRBD1; v_call: TRBV7-2; clone_size: .; cdr3_nt: TGTGCCAGCAGCTCTAAACACGGAACAGGGGGCACCGGGGAGCTGTTTTTT; cdr3_aa: CASSSKHGTGGTGELFF
cdr3_length: 16; j_call: TRBJ2-3; d_call: TRBD2; v_call: TRBV20-1; clone_size: many; cdr3_nt: TGCAGTGCTAGAACACCGACTAGCGGGTTCACAGATACGCAGTATTTT; cdr3_aa: CSARTPTSGFTDTQYF
cdr3_length: 15; j_call: TRBJ2-5; d_call: .; v_call: TRBV20-1; clone_size: few; cdr3_nt: TGCAGTGCCCCCGATGTGGGGGCGATGGGGGAGACCCAGTACTTC; cdr3_aa: CSAPDVGAMGETQYF
cdr3_length: 18; j_call: TRBJ2-2; d_call: .; v_call: TRBV9; clone_size: many; cdr3_nt: TGTGCCAGCAGCGTAGAACCCCTTGGGCGAGGGGGCACCGGGGAGCTGTTTTTT; cdr3_aa: CASSVEPLGRGGTGELFF
cdr3_length: 12; j_call: TRBJ2-1; d_call: TRBD1; v_call: TRBV29-1; clone_size: .; cdr3_nt: TGCAGCGGCCTGACAGGGTTCAATGAGCAGTTCTTC; cdr3_aa: CSGLTGFNEQFF
cdr3_length: 12; j_call: TRBJ2-1; d_call: .; v_call: TRBV10-3; clone_size: .; cdr3_nt: TGTGCCATCAGTGAGCAGGGCAATGAGCAGTTCTTC; cdr3_aa: CAISEQGNEQFF
cdr3_length: 13; j_call: TRBJ2-5; d_call: .; v_call: TRBV5-7; clone_size: .; cdr3_nt: TGTGCCAGCAGCCCGGGGTACCAAGAGACCCAGTACTTC; cdr3_aa: CASSPGYQETQYF
cdr3_length: 14; j_call: TRBJ1-2; d_call: .; v_call: TRBV5-4; clone_size: many; cdr3_nt: TGTGCCAGCAGCTTGGTCGGCAGGGACTATGGCTACACCTTC; cdr3_aa: CASSLVGRDYGYTF
cdr3_length: 15; j_call: TRBJ2-1; d_call: .; v_call: TRBV20-1; clone_size: few; cdr3_nt: TGCAGTGCTAGAGATAGTAGTAGGGAGTTTAATGAGCAGTTCTTC; cdr3_aa: CSARDSSREFNEQFF
cdr3_length: 12; j_call: TRBJ1-2; d_call: .; v_call: TRBV29-1; clone_size: many; cdr3_nt: TGCAGCGTTTACGCCCAGCTTACGGGCTACACCTTC; cdr3_aa: CSVYAQLTGYTF
cdr3_length: 16; j_call: TRBJ2-3; d_call: .; v_call: TRBV5-5; clone_size: few; cdr3_nt: TGTGCCAGCAGCCCGTTGGGGGCGGGAGGCACAGATACGCAGTATTTT; cdr3_aa: CASSPLGAGGTDTQYF
cdr3_length: 14; j_call: TRBJ2-3; d_call: .; v_call: TRBV20-1; clone_size: many; cdr3_nt: TGCAGTGCTAGTCCAGCGGGTAGCACAGATACGCAGTATTTT; cdr3_aa: CSASPAGSTDTQYF
cdr3_length: 16; j_call: TRBJ2-1; d_call: .; v_call: TRBV20-1; clone_size: .; cdr3_nt: TGCAGTGCTAGAGATGGTTTACAGAAGGCAGGCGATGAGCAGTTCTTC; cdr3_aa: CSARDGLQKAGDEQFF
cdr3_length: 17; j_call: TRBJ1-1; d_call: TRBD1; v_call: TRBV6-1; clone_size: .; cdr3_nt: TGTGCCAGCAGTACAGGACAGGAGGGTAGAAGGAGCCCTGAAGCTTTCTTT; cdr3_aa: CASSTGQEGRRSPEAFF
cdr3_length: 14; j_call: TRBJ1-5; d_call: .; v_call: TRBV20-1; clone_size: .; cdr3_nt: TGCAGTGCTAGGTTCGGACAGAGCAATCAGCCCCAGCATTTT; cdr3_aa: CSARFGQSNQPQHF
cdr3_length: 10; j_call: TRBJ2-5; d_call: .; v_call: TRBV20-1; clone_size: .; cdr3_nt: TGCAGTGCTAGAAAAGAGACCCAGTACTTC; cdr3_aa: CSARKETQYF
cdr3_length: 18; j_call: TRBJ2-3; d_call: .; v_call: TRBV27; clone_size: many; cdr3_nt: TGTGCCAGCAGTTTAAGGGGGGGGGACTCGTACTTCACAGATACGCAGTATTTT; cdr3_aa: CASSLRGGDSYFTDTQYF
cdr3_length: 16; j_call: TRBJ2-1; d_call: TRBD2; v_call: TRBV12-3/TRBV12-4; clone_size: .; cdr3_nt: TGTGCCAGCAGGCGAGGACTAGCGGGAGGGGCTGGCGAGCAGTTCTTC; cdr3_aa: CASRRGLAGGAGEQFF
cdr3_length: 16; j_call: TRBJ2-3; d_call: .; v_call: TRBV5-1; clone_size: few; cdr3_nt: TGCGCCAGCAGCTACCGCCCGCCCTCTAGCACAGATACGCAGTATTTT; cdr3_aa: CASSYRPPSSTDTQYF
cdr3_length: 13; j_call: TRBJ2-7; d_call: .; v_call: TRBV7-9; clone_size: many; cdr3_nt: TGTGCCAGCAGCTTGCAGGTTAGGTCCGAGCAGTACTTC; cdr3_aa: CASSLQVRSEQYF
cdr3_length: 14; j_call: TRBJ1-5; d_call: TRBD1; v_call: TRBV10-3; clone_size: many; cdr3_nt: TGTGCCATTCAGAACTCAGGGGGGAATCAGCCCCAGCATTTT; cdr3_aa: CAIQNSGGNQPQHF
cdr3_length: 15; j_call: TRBJ2-1; d_call: TRBD2; v_call: TRBV15; clone_size: few; cdr3_nt: TGTGCCACCAGCAAGTATAGCGGGAGGGCTTATGAGCAGTTCTTC; cdr3_aa: CATSKYSGRAYEQFF
cdr3_length: 12; j_call: TRBJ2-7; d_call: .; v_call: TRBV15; clone_size: many; cdr3_nt: TGTGCCACCAGCATCCGGGGTGTCGAGCAGTACTTC; cdr3_aa: CATSIRGVEQYF
cdr3_length: 14; j_call: TRBJ2-2; d_call: TRBD2; v_call: TRBV20-1; clone_size: .; cdr3_nt: TGCAGTGCTGCCGGGCTAGCGGGAGCCGGGGAGCTGTTTTTT; cdr3_aa: CSAAGLAGAGELFF
cdr3_length: 13; j_call: TRBJ1-5; d_call: .; v_call: TRBV29-1; clone_size: many; cdr3_nt: TGCAGCGTACGCATGGGAACAGGTCAGCCCCAGCATTTT; cdr3_aa: CSVRMGTGQPQHF
cdr3_length: 11; j_call: TRBJ2-7; d_call: .; v_call: TRBV20-1; clone_size: few; cdr3_nt: TGCAGTGCTAGACGAGATGACGAGCAGTACTTC; cdr3_aa: CSARRDDEQYF
cdr3_length: 16; j_call: TRBJ2-1; d_call: TRBD2; v_call: TRBV12-3/TRBV12-4; clone_size: .; cdr3_nt: TGTGCCAGCAGTTTACTGGGGGAGGGTAGACACAATGAGCAGTTCTTC; cdr3_aa: CASSLLGEGRHNEQFF
cdr3_length: 16; j_call: TRBJ2-1; d_call: .; v_call: TRBV29-1; clone_size: .; cdr3_nt: TGCAGCGTTGAAGAGGGGTACGCCGACTCCTACAATGAGCAGTTCTTC; cdr3_aa: CSVEEGYADSYNEQFF
cdr3_length: 15; j_call: TRBJ2-5; d_call: .; v_call: TRBV18; clone_size: few; cdr3_nt: TGTGCCAGCTCACCGAGAAGCGCCGGCGGGGAGACCCAGTACTTC; cdr3_aa: CASSPRSAGGETQYF
cdr3_length: 14; j_call: TRBJ2-2; d_call: .; v_call: TRBV7-7; clone_size: many; cdr3_nt: TGTGCTAGCAGCTACAGGGTTAACACCGGGGAGCTGTTTTTT; cdr3_aa: CASSYRVNTGELFF
cdr3_length: 15; j_call: TRBJ2-1; d_call: TRBD1; v_call: TRBV5-1; clone_size: .; cdr3_nt: TGCGCCAGCAGCCAGGGACAGGACCTCTACAATGAGCAGTTCTTC; cdr3_aa: CASSQGQDLYNEQFF
cdr3_length: 15; j_call: TRBJ1-4; d_call: TRBD1; v_call: TRBV6-1; clone_size: .; cdr3_nt: TGTGCCAGCAGTCCACAGGGGGCAGCTAATGAAAAACTGTTTTTT; cdr3_aa: CASSPQGAANEKLFF
cdr3_length: 12; j_call: TRBJ1-2; d_call: .; v_call: TRBV6-5; clone_size: few; cdr3_nt: TGTGCCAGCAGCAGGGACGGTGATGGCTACACCTTC; cdr3_aa: CASSRDGDGYTF
cdr3_length: 13; j_call: TRBJ2-1; d_call: .; v_call: TRBV4-2; clone_size: many; cdr3_nt: TGTGCCAGCAGCCCGGACCGCCGCAATGAGCAGTTCTTC; cdr3_aa: CASSPDRRNEQFF
cdr3_length: 15; j_call: TRBJ2-3; d_call: .; v_call: TRBV9; clone_size: .; cdr3_nt: TGTGCCAGCAGCGTAGGAAACCCCATGGCAGATACGCAGTATTTT; cdr3_aa: CASSVGNPMADTQYF
cdr3_length: 14; j_call: TRBJ1-2; d_call: .; v_call: TRBV3-1; clone_size: many; cdr3_nt: TGTGCCAGCAGCTCACGGGCGGGGAGCTATGGCTACACCTTC; cdr3_aa: CASSSRAGSYGYTF
cdr3_length: 12; j_call: TRBJ2-5; d_call: .; v_call: TRBV10-3; clone_size: .; cdr3_nt: TGTGCCATCAGTGGGACCGAAGAGACCCAGTACTTC; cdr3_aa: CAISGTEETQYF
cdr3_length: 16; j_call: TRBJ2-2; d_call: TRBD2; v_call: TRBV12-3/TRBV12-4; clone_size: .; cdr3_nt: TGTGCCAGCAGTCGGACTAGCGGGGTTAACACCGGGGAGCTGTTTTTT; cdr3_aa: CASSRTSGVNTGELFF
cdr3_length: 14; j_call: TRBJ1-5; d_call: TRBD1; v_call: TRBV7-2; clone_size: .; cdr3_nt: TGTGCCAGCAGTAATCGACAGGGAGGTCAGCCCCAGCATTTT; cdr3_aa: CASSNRQGGQPQHF
cdr3_length: 15; j_call: TRBJ1-5; d_call: .; v_call: TRBV12-5; clone_size: many; cdr3_nt: TGTGCTAGTGGTTTGGGGGGACTTACGAATCAGCCCCAGCATTTT; cdr3_aa: CASGLGGLTNQPQHF
cdr3_length: 15; j_call: TRBJ2-1; d_call: .; v_call: TRBV18; clone_size: many; cdr3_nt: TGTGCCAGCTCACCGGGGGTGTCCACCTACAATGAGCAGTTCTTC; cdr3_aa: CASSPGVSTYNEQFF
cdr3_length: 14; j_call: TRBJ2-7; d_call: .; v_call: TRBV4-2; clone_size: .; cdr3_nt: TGTGCCAGCAGCCCTCGGACCCTCCTAGACGAGCAGTACTTC; cdr3_aa: CASSPRTLLDEQYF
cdr3_length: 15; j_call: TRBJ2-1; d_call: TRBD1; v_call: TRBV29-1; clone_size: few; cdr3_nt: TGCAGCGTTGCTATCTCGGGACAGGGGATCGGTGAGCAGTTCTTC; cdr3_aa: CSVAISGQGIGEQFF
cdr3_length: 12; j_call: TRBJ2-5; d_call: TRBD2; v_call: TRBV10-3; clone_size: many; cdr3_nt: TGTGCCATCAGTGGCCCGACTAGCGGGAAGTACTTC; cdr3_aa: CAISGPTSGKYF
cdr3_length: 14; j_call: TRBJ2-3; d_call: .; v_call: TRBV20-1; clone_size: .; cdr3_nt: TGCAGTGCTAGGCCTAGTCGAATCACAGATACGCAGTATTTT; cdr3_aa: CSARPSRITDTQYF
cdr3_length: 15; j_call: TRBJ2-3; d_call: .; v_call: TRBV6-5; clone_size: few; cdr3_nt: TGTGCCAGCAGTTACAAGGGACCGACTACCGATACGCAGTATTTT; cdr3_aa: CASSYKGPTTDTQYF
cdr3_length: 15; j_call: TRBJ2-1; d_call: .; v_call: TRBV12-5; clone_size: .; cdr3_nt: TGTGCTAGTGGTTTGGTTCTAGCGCCCGGCAATGAGCAGTTCTTC; cdr3_aa: CASGLVLAPGNEQFF
cdr3_length: 16; j_call: TRBJ2-1; d_call: .; v_call: TRBV20-1; clone_size: .; cdr3_nt: TGCAGTGCTAGAGATTACGCGGGGCCTTCCTACAATGAGCAGTTCTTC; cdr3_aa: CSARDYAGPSYNEQFF
cdr3_length: 15; j_call: TRBJ1-5; d_call: .; v_call: TRBV7-2; clone_size: many; cdr3_nt: TGTGCCAGCAGCTTAGAATGGGGGGCAAATCAGCCCCAGCATTTT; cdr3_aa: CASSLEWGANQPQHF
cdr3_length: 14; j_call: TRBJ2-1; d_call: TRBD1; v_call: TRBV10-3; clone_size: many; cdr3_nt: TGTGCCATCAGTGAAGGGGACAGGTCCAATGAGCAGTTCTTC; cdr3_aa: CAISEGDRSNEQFF
cdr3_length: 15; j_call: TRBJ2-3; d_call: .; v_call: TRBV12-3/TRBV12-4; clone_size: many; cdr3_nt: TGTGCCAGCAGCCCTTGGGGGGGCTCCACAGATACGCAGTATTTT; cdr3_aa: CASSPWGGSTDTQYF
cdr3_length: 11; j_call: TRBJ2-1; d_call: TRBD1; v_call: TRBV29-1; clone_size: many; cdr3_nt: TGCAGCGCCGGCAGGGGGAATGAGCAGTTCTTC; cdr3_aa: CSAGRGNEQFF
cdr3_length: 15; j_call: TRBJ2-1; d_call: .; v_call: TRBV29-1; clone_size: .; cdr3_nt: TGCAGCGTTGAGAGTGGGGCGAGTTTGGACAATGAGCAGTTCTTC; cdr3_aa: CSVESGASLDNEQFF
cdr3_length: 16; j_call: TRBJ2-1; d_call: .; v_call: TRBV21-1; clone_size: few; cdr3_nt: TGTGCCAGCAGCACCGGGGAAAGGACTAGCGCCGATGAGCAGTTCTTC; cdr3_aa: CASSTGERTSADEQFF
cdr3_length: 11; j_call: TRBJ2-5; d_call: .; v_call: TRBV20-1; clone_size: many; cdr3_nt: TGCAGTGCTTCTGGGGTGGGGACCCAGTACTTC; cdr3_aa: CSASGVGTQYF
cdr3_length: 15; j_call: TRBJ2-7; d_call: TRBD2; v_call: TRBV20-1; clone_size: .; cdr3_nt: TGCAGTGCTAGAGACGGGACTAGCGGGGCCTACGAGCAGTACTTC; cdr3_aa: CSARDGTSGAYEQYF
cdr3_length: 16; j_call: TRBJ2-1; d_call: TRBD2; v_call: TRBV12-3/TRBV12-4; clone_size: many; cdr3_nt: TGTGCCAGCAGTTTAAGCGGGAGGGCCCTCAACCCCGAGCAGTTCTTC; cdr3_aa: CASSLSGRALNPEQFF